This entry concerns a single T cell receptor (beta chain). The antigen remains undetermined. The data were obtained in a study of T cell responses to AZD1222 COVID-19 vaccine. Study observations and caveats: White British donors predominated, females outnumbered males, and clonal diversity was possibly underestimated. Compared with day 0, the breadth and depth of the Spike-specific TCR repertoire rose significantly after two doses of AZD1222. Samples come after the peak T cell response, not at day 14.

The table came from immunoSEQ multiplex PCR; TCRdb's copy has only in-frame clones and leaves some out. The sample contains tens of thousands of clones, approximately 87% of which appear only once. V lost 3 bases, J lost 4 bases, and 12 bases lay in between. CDR1 SEHNR and CDR2 FQNEAQ come from the germline V gene (reference sequence). The CDR3 has 14 amino acids. It was second doses at about 4 or about 12 weeks that were pooled. V is TRBV7-9 and J is TRBJ1-1; D uncertain. The sequence was collected from an adult who received the AZD1222 COVID-19 vaccine. The input for sequencing was peripheral blood, taken 28 days after the second AZD1222 dose. This CDR3 reads CASSLPGRSTEAFF. The CDR3 coding sequence is TGTGCCAGCAGCTTGCCCGGCCGGTCCACTGAAGCTTTCTTT.